Shown below are 16 T cell receptor beta chains from a single sample sequenced in a study of cytomegalovirus exposure and HLA in healthy donors. The PCR was carried out with 60 Vbeta primers and 13 Jbeta primers. The table came from immunoSEQ multiplex PCR; TCRdb's copy has only in-frame clones and leaves some out. The table has fewer than 200,000 clones, about 68% seen once; the top ten hold about 1.3%. Sequences were obtained from PBMCs. All receptors derive from a man younger than 35 in good health and CMV-seronegative.

A word on this clone: At one end the junction does not follow the germline gene, possibly because of a read error. The V gene is TRBV6-6, the J gene TRBJ2-1; tentatively, D is TRBD2 (5 bases). Germline loops: CDR1 MNHNY, CDR2 SVGAGI (reference sequence). There are 13 residues in the CDR3. The CDR3 loop reads CATSPSGNNEQFF. In DNA, the CDR3 is TGTGCCACCAGTCCTTCGGGGAACAATGAGCAGTTCTTC.

This chain connects TRBV7-2 to TRBJ2-3, with a weak D call TRBD2 (5 bases). The CDR3 totals 15 residues. Deletions cut 2 bases from V and 6 bases from J, with 15 bases between. CDR1 is SGHTA, CDR2 FQGNSA, per germline. This chain's CDR3 is CASSLKGGRPDTQYF. The CDR3 coding sequence is TGTGCCAGCAGCTTAAAAGGAGGTCGGCCTGATACGCAGTATTTT.

This chain links TRBV2 with TRBJ1-5; unclear D gene. V gave up 3 bases and J gave up 9 bases, with 15 bases separating them. Germline V gene data show CDR1 as SNHLY and CDR2 as FYNNEI. The CDR3 has 14 amino acids. The CDR3 DNA is TGTGCCAGCAGTGACTCGGCGGCGCGGTGGCCCCAGCATTTT. It encodes CASSDSAARWPQHF.

This clone was picked up a small number of times. The chain uses TRBV6-1 and TRBJ2-5; TRBD2 is a possible D gene (6 bases). CDR3 length: 13 residues. CDR1 is MNHNS and CDR2 is SASEGT in the germline V gene. The V and J ends lost 5 bases and 5 bases respectively, with 12 bases between them. CDR3 amino acids: CASSFREEETQYF. The DNA of the CDR3 is TGTGCCAGCAGTTTTAGGGAGGAGGAGACCCAGTACTTC.

The chain links TRBV5-1 to TRBJ1-4; D is ambiguous. Trimming stripped 3 bases from V and 0 bases from J, with 6 bases between. The germline V gene has CDR1 SGHRS and CDR2 YFSETQ. There are 14 residues in the CDR3. CDR3 loop: CASSSPSTNEKLFF. Written as DNA, the CDR3 is TGCGCCAGCAGCTCCCCTTCAACTAATGAAAAACTGTTTTTT.

This clone was recorded a few times. The J gene is TRBJ2-7, the V gene TRBV5-5; D remains ambiguous. The CDR3 is made up of 15 amino acids. Germline V gene lookup returns CDR1 SGHKS and CDR2 YYEKEE (reference sequence). V lost 9 bases, J lost 0 bases, and 19 bases lay in between. This chain's CDR3 is CATEAHAGLSYEQYF. CDR3 DNA sequence: TGTGCCACCGAAGCCCATGCAGGCCTCTCCTACGAGCAGTACTTC. Complete variable domain (other parts from reference TRBV5-5 and TRBJ2-7): DAGVTQSPTHLIKTRGQQVTLRCSPISGHKSVSWYQQVLGQGPQFIFQYYEKEERGRGNFPDRFSARQFPNYSSELNVNALLLGDSALYLCATEAHAGLSYEQYFGPGTRLTVT.

There are a few counts of this clone. CDR3 DNA sequence: TGTGCCAGCAGCGTAGGAACGGTAGGGGGAAAAGAGACCCAGTACTTC. This gives the protein CASSVGTVGGKETQYF. The chain uses TRBV9 and TRBJ2-5, with a weak D call TRBD1 (6 bases). This CDR3 contains 16 residues. Trimming took 0 bases from V and 3 from J, leaving 15 bases between them. Germline V gives CDR1 SGDLS, CDR2 YYNGEE.

CDR3 coding DNA: TGCGCCAGCAGCCAAGTTGGACAGGGGGACGAAAAACTGTTTTTT. Translation: CASSQVGQGDEKLFF. This rearrangement joins TRBV4-1 to TRBJ1-4; TRBD1 matches at 10 bases. Looked up from germline, CDR1 is MGHRA and CDR2 is YSYEKL. V lost 1 base, J lost 8 bases, and 4 bases stayed unmatched. This CDR3 is 15 amino acids long.

The chain is built from TRBV27 and TRBJ2-7, with D perhaps TRBD1 (6 bases). Trimming removed 5 bases at V and 2 bases at J, with 13 bases between. The germline V gene has CDR1 MNHEY and CDR2 SMNVEV (reference sequence). CDR3 length: 14 residues. The CDR3 nucleotides are TGTGCCAGCAGTCCGAGACAGGTTCCCTACGAGCAGTACTTC. It yields the protein CASSPRQVPYEQYF.

The V and J genes are TRBV7-2 and TRBJ2-7, with 7 bases that match TRBD2. In germline, CDR1 is SGHTA, CDR2 FQGNSA. The CDR3 spans 12 residues. Unmatched junction bases numbered 2, after V lost 3 bases and J lost 6 bases. The CDR3 reads CASSFGGGEQYF. For the CDR3, the DNA is TGTGCCAGCAGCTTTGGGGGGGGCGAGCAGTACTTC.

This chain uses TRBV6-9 with TRBJ2-4; maybe TRBD1 (6 bases). Looked up from germline, CDR1 is MNHGY and CDR2 is SVAAGI. V lost 2 bases and J 1 base, leaving 9 bases between the germline ends. This CDR3 has 15 residues. The CDR3 nucleotides are TGTGCCAGCAGTTATGGGGGCAGTGCCAAAAACATTCAGTACTTC. This encodes CASSYGGSAKNIQYF.

The rearrangement uses TRBV10-3 and TRBJ1-2; possibly TRBD1 for D (5 bases). The V gene lost 7 bases and the J gene lost 4 bases, with 16 bases spanning the gap. This CDR3 region has 14 residues. Germline CDR1 reads ENHRY; CDR2 reads SYGVKD. The CDR3 reads CAIKSEAGPYGYTF. The CDR3 nucleotides are TGTGCCATCAAATCCGAGGCGGGGCCCTATGGCTACACCTTC.

The V gene is TRBV5-4, the J gene TRBJ2-5; D may be TRBD2 (5 bases). The CDR3 loop spans 14 amino acids. V lost 0 bases, J lost 5 bases, and 11 bases lay in between. Germline values: CDR1 SGHNT, CDR2 YYREEE (reference sequence). CDR3 in DNA: TGTGCCAGCAGCTTGGGGGGAGCGGAGGAGACCCAGTACTTC. Translated, it gives CASSLGGAEETQYF.

This chain joins TRBV27 and TRBJ2-5; 8 bases are shared with TRBD2. This CDR3 has 13 amino acids. Germline trimming cut 7 bases from V and 10 bases from J; bases unmatched to any gene: 11. Per the germline V gene, CDR1 is MNHEY and CDR2 is SMNVEV (reference sequence). CDR3 region: CASKEEAGVGQYF. DNA for the CDR3: TGTGCCAGCAAAGAGGAAGCGGGAGTGGGCCAGTACTTC.

The chain links TRBV7-2 to TRBJ2-5; 9 positions agree with TRBD2. The CDR3 sequence is 14 residues long. The J segment lost 4 bases and the V segment lost 6 bases, leaving 6 bases of the junction unmatched. Germline CDR1 reads SGHTA; CDR2 reads FQGNSA. DNA for the CDR3: TGTGCCAGCAGAAAAGCGGGAGGCGCAGAGACCCAGTACTTC. This gives the protein CASRKAGGAETQYF.

The rearrangement links TRBV7-9 to TRBJ1-1; D is uncertain. CDR3 length equals 14 residues. Trimming shortened V by 1 base and J by 5 bases, and 11 bases separated the two germline ends. Looked up from germline, CDR1 is SEHNR and CDR2 is FQNEAQ (reference sequence). The CDR3 is CASSLGSIRTEAFF. The CDR3 bases are TGTGCCAGCAGCTTAGGGTCTATCCGGACTGAAGCTTTCTTT.